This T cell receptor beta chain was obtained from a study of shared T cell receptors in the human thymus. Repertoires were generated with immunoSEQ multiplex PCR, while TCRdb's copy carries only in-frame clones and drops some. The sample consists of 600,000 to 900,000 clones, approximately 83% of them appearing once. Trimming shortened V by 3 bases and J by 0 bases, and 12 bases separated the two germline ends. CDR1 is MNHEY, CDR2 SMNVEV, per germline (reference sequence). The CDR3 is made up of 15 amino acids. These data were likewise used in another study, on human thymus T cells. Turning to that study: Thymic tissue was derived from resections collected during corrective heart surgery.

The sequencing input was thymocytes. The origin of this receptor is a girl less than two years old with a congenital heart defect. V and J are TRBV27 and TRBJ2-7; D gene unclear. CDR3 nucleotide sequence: TGTGCCAGCAGTTTCTCGGAGCGCAGCTCCTACGAGCAGTACTTC. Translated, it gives CASSFSERSSYEQYF.